The T cell receptor beta chain under discussion was sequenced for a study of response to subunit inactivated influenza vaccine. Study-wide findings and caveats: The authors suggested that every seasonal influenza vaccination recruits few new T cells.

To note about this clonotype: Its antigen remains unidentified.

TCRdb itself ran the RT-PCR reads through MiXCR, one entry per CDR3 protein. There are hundreds of thousands of distinct CDR3 sequences in the sample; 25% occur only once, and under 2.5% lies in the top ten. Germline V gene data show CDR1 as ENHRY and CDR2 as SYGVKD. Trimming took 7 bases from V and 1 from J, leaving 10 bases between them. This CDR3 is 13 amino acids long. The sequence came from a man in his fifties or sixties who received an inactivated influenza vaccine. Specimen: CD4+ T cells sorted from PBMCs, collected about 5 days after vaccination. The J gene is TRBJ1-1, the V gene TRBV10-3; D unresolved. CDR3 sequence reads: CAINDKSNTEAFF. The DNA for the CDR3 is TGTGCCATCAACGACAAGTCGAACACTGAAGCTTTCTTT.